The sequence of this T cell receptor (beta chain) was determined in a study of shared clonotypes between healthy human individuals. Donors comprised healthy HIV-negative adults lacking recent acute infections or vaccinations. Running of the assay took place at deep level. Clones were sequenced by immunoSEQ multiplex PCR, and TCRdb holds only the in-frame ones, with some missing. The sample has some 490,000 clones, 70% to 80% seen once; the top ten hold about 12%. The V gene lost 3 bases and the J gene lost 7 bases, with 15 bases spanning the gap. This CDR3 has 14 amino acids. Germline CDR1 SGHTA, CDR2 FQGNSA.

Sequenced: PBMCs. This receptor was taken from a woman aged 40 to 55 in good health. Some clones in this sample may be carry-over from other donors' samples. The chain is built from TRBV7-2 and TRBJ1-2, with D perhaps matching TRBD1 (5 bases). CDR3 protein: CASSLGPTRGGYTF. As DNA, the CDR3 is TGTGCCAGCAGCTTGGGGCCTACCCGGGGTGGCTACACCTTC.